The 5 T cell receptor beta chains listed next were all sequenced from one sample in a study of blood T cell repertoires in COVID-19. The data were produced by immunoSEQ multiplex PCR, yet TCRdb's version contains in-frame clones alone and is incomplete. The sample lists about 210,000 clones, about 79% occurring once. Material: peripheral blood. Every receptor here comes from a man over 45 with active or convalescent COVID-19.

This clone has a single count. The V and J genes are TRBV3-1 (or the pseudogene TRBV3-2) and TRBJ2-3, with D unresolved. V lost 3 bases, J lost 3 bases, and 10 bases lay in between. The CDR3 contains 14 residues. Germline V gives CDR1 LGHDT, CDR2 YNNKEL (reference sequence). The DNA for the CDR3 is TGTGCCAGCAGCCAGGATAGCCTGACAGATACGCAGTATTTT. This sequence encodes CASSQDSLTDTQYF.

This clone was recorded only once. The chain's CDR3 is CASSQGLAGDETQYF. The CDR3 DNA is TGCGCCAGCAGCCAAGGACTAGCGGGAGATGAGACCCAGTACTTC. V usage is TRBV4-3 and J usage is TRBJ2-5; 12 bases match TRBD2. CDR1 and CDR2 from the germline V gene are LGHNA and YSLEER. V shed 1 base, J shed 5 bases, and the junction held 2 bases outside the gene matches. The CDR3 loop spans 15 amino acids.

The sample holds one count of this clone. V usage is TRBV14 and J usage is TRBJ1-1; D is unresolved. Trimming took 4 bases from V and 7 from J, leaving 13 bases between them. Germline CDR1 and CDR2: SGHDN and FVKESK. CDR3 length: 13 residues. The CDR3 region has the DNA TGTGCCAGCAGCCCCCAGGTGGGTGATGAAGCTTTCTTT. As protein: CASSPQVGDEAFF.

This clone was seen just once. The chain has TRBV5-5 and TRBJ2-1, with 12 positions matching TRBD2. CDR1 is SGHKS and CDR2 is YYEKEE in the germline V gene (reference sequence). Trimming took 6 bases from V and 3 from J; bases not matched to a gene: 4. The CDR3 contains 15 residues. The CDR3 protein is CASTPGLAGYNEQFF. As DNA, the CDR3 is TGTGCCAGCACCCCGGGACTAGCGGGCTACAATGAGCAGTTCTTC.

The genes are TRBV28 and TRBJ1-5, with 7 nucleotides matching TRBD1. The CDR3 extends over 18 amino acids. Trimming cost V 7 bases and J 4 bases; bases outside gene matches: 19. Germline V CDR1 and CDR2: MDHEN, SYDVKM. The CDR3 region has the DNA TGTGCCAGCATCGAAAGGGGGCAGAACTTTGTTGGAAATCAGCCCCAGCATTTT. Encoded protein: CASIERGQNFVGNQPQHF.